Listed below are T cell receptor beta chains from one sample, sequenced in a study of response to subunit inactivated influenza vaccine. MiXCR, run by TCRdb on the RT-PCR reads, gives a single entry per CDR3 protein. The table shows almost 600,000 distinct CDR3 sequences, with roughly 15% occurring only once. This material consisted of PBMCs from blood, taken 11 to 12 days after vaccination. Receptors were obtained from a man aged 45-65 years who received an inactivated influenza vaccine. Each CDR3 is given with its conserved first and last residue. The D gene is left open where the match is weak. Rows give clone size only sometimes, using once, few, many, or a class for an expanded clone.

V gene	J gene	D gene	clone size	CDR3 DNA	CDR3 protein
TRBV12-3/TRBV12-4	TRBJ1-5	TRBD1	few	TGTGCCAGCACATTTCAACAGGGGGCTCGCAATCAGCCCCAGCATTTT	CASTFQQGARNQPQHF
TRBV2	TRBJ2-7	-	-	TGTGCCAGCAGTGGTGGGGGGAGGCAGTACTTC	CASSGGGRQYF
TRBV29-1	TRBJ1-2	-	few	TGCAGCGTTGAAGGGCGGGGACGTGGCTACACCTTC	CSVEGRGRGYTF
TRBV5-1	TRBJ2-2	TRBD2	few	TGCGCCAGCAGCACCGGACTAGCGGGATCCGCGAGGACCGGGGAGCTGTTTTTT	CASSTGLAGSARTGELFF
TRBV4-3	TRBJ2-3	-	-	TGCGCCAGCAGCCCCTTTTTGGGGGGCCTCGGAGATACGCAGTATTTT	CASSPFLGGLGDTQYF
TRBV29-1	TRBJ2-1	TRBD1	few	TGCAGCACGACAGGGTCCCACAATGAGCAGTTCTTC	CSTTGSHNEQFF
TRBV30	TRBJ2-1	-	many	TGTGCCTGGAGTCTGGATCGGGCCAACGGGGGGTTCTTC	CAWSLDRANGGFF
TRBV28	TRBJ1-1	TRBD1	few	TGTGCCAGCAGTTTATCGACAGGGGGCAAAGTTGAAGCTTTCTTT	CASSLSTGGKVEAFF
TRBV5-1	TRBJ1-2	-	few	TGCGCCAGCAGCTTAAGAACAGGCCGAGCGGATGGCTACACCTTC	CASSLRTGRADGYTF
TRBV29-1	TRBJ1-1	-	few	TGCAGCGTGGGCCAGCGGACAGTGAACACTGAAGCTTTCTTT	CSVGQRTVNTEAFF
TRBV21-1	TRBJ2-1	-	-	TGTGCCAGCAGCAAAACCGACCCTTCCCAAGACAATGAGCAGTTCTTC	CASSKTDPSQDNEQFF
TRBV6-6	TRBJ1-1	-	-	TGTGCCAGCAGTAGAGGGGGGGAACCTGAAGCTTTCTTT	CASSRGGEPEAFF
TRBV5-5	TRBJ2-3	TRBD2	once	TGTGCCAGCAGTCGGTTGACTAGCGGGGTCACAGATACGCAGTATTTT	CASSRLTSGVTDTQYF
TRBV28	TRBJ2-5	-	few	TGTGCCAGCAGTACCAACCGGGACGCAGAAGAGACCCAGTACTTC	CASSTNRDAEETQYF
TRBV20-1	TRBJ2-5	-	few	TGCAGTGCTAGAGTACCAGGGTACCAAGAGACCCAGTACTTC	CSARVPGYQETQYF
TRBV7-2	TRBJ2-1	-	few	TGTGCCAGCAGCTCCGATTTGAAAGGGTCTAATGAGCAGTTCTTC	CASSSDLKGSNEQFF
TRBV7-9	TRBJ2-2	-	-	TGTGCCAGCAGCTTTGGGCGCACCGGGGAGCTGTTTTTT	CASSFGRTGELFF
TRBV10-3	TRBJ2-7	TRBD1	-	TGTGCCATCAGTGATCCGGGACAGGCCTACGAGCAGTACTTC	CAISDPGQAYEQYF
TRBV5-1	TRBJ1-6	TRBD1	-	TGCGCCAGCAGCTTCAGACAGGGAAGGTCACCCCTCCACTTT	CASSFRQGRSPLHF
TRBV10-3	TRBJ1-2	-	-	TGTGCCATCAGTGCGGGGGGGATTGATGGCTACACCTTC	CAISAGGIDGYTF
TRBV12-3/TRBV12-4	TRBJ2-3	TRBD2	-	TGTGCCAGCAGTCGTCCTTTGACTAGCGGAAGCACAGATACGCAGTATTTT	CASSRPLTSGSTDTQYF
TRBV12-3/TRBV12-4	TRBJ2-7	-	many	TGTGCCAGCAGTTATGACAGGTTCGAGCAGTACTTC	CASSYDRFEQYF
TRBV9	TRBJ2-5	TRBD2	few	TGTGCCAGCAGCGTAGCGGGAGGGCCTCAAGAGACCCAGTACTTC	CASSVAGGPQETQYF
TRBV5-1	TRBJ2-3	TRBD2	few	TGCGCCAGCAGCTTGCCAGCGGGACCCACCACAGATACGCAGTATTTT	CASSLPAGPTTDTQYF
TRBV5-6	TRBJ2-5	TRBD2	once	TGTGCCAGCAGCCCCTCTAGCGGAACACAAGAGACCCAGTACTTC	CASSPSSGTQETQYF
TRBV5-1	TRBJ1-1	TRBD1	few	TGCGCCAGCAGCCCGCTTTGGGACAGGAACACTGAAGCTTTCTTT	CASSPLWDRNTEAFF
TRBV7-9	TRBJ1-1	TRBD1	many	TGTGCCAGCAGCAACTTTCAGGGGGCGGTTGAAGCTTTCTTT	CASSNFQGAVEAFF
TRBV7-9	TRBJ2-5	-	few	TGTGCCAGCAGCCCGCCCCGGGGGACTGAAGAGACCCAGTACTTC	CASSPPRGTEETQYF
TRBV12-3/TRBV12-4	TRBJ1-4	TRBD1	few	TGTGCCAGCAGTTTAGGACAGGGTCTTTCCCTTAATGAAAAACTGTTTTTT	CASSLGQGLSLNEKLFF
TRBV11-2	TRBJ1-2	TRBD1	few	TGTGCCAGCAGCCCTGCCCCCTACAGGGGGCGACGGGAGAACTATGGCTACACCTTC	CASSPAPYRGRRENYGYTF
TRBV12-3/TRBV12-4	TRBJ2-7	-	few	TGTGCCAGCAGTTTACCGGGCCACGAGCAGTACTTC	CASSLPGHEQYF
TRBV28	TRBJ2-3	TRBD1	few	TGTGCCAGCAGTTTACCAGGGGGCCGCACAGATACGCAGTATTTT	CASSLPGGRTDTQYF
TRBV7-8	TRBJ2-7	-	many	TGTGCCAGCAGCTCCACAGACCTACTTGGGTACTACGAGCAGTACTTC	CASSSTDLLGYYEQYF
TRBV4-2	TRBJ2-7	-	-	TGTGCCAGCAGCCAAGAAAGGCGCACTCCCCCCTACGAGCAGTACTTC	CASSQERRTPPYEQYF
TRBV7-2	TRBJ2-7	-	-	TGTGCCAGCAGCTTAGCGGGGGGCCGACACGAGCAGTACTTC	CASSLAGGRHEQYF